The 2 T cell receptor beta chains below all came from one sample that was sequenced in a study of blood T cell repertoires in COVID-19. TCRdb's table, derived via immunoSEQ multiplex PCR, lists solely in-frame clones and lacks some. The top ten hold about 8.4% of the sample, which has about 170,000 clones, about 80% seen once. The sequenced sample was peripheral blood. These receptors all stem from a woman aged 70-85 years with acute or convalescent COVID-19.

This rearrangement joins TRBV19 to TRBJ1-2; 9 bases fit TRBD1. This CDR3 has 13 amino acids. Germline V lookup: CDR1 LNHDA, CDR2 SQIVND (reference sequence). The J segment lost 7 bases and the V segment lost 6 bases, leaving 6 bases of the junction unmatched. The CDR3 spells CASRGTGHGGYTF. The CDR3 coding sequence is TGTGCCAGTAGGGGGACAGGGCATGGTGGCTACACCTTC.

J is TRBJ1-4 and V is TRBV5-6, with 7 nucleotides matching TRBD1. This CDR3 contains 16 residues. Unmatched junction bases numbered 11, after V lost 3 bases and J lost 6 bases. CDR1 and CDR2 (germline): SGHDT, YYEEEE. The CDR3 region has the DNA TGTGCCAGCAGCTCTTACCGGACAGGCCGGGATGAAAAACTGTTTTTT. Translation: CASSSYRTGRDEKLFF.